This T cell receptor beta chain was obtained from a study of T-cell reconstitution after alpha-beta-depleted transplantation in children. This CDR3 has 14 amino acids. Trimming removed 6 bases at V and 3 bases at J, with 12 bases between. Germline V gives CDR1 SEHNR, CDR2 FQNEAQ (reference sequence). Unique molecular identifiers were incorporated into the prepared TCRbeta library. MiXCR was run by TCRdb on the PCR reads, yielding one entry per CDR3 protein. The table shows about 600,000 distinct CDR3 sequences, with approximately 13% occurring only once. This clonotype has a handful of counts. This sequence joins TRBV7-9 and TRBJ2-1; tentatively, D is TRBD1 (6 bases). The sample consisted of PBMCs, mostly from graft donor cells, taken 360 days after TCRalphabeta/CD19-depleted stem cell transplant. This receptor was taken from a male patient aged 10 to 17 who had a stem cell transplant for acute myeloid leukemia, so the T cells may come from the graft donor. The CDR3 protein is CASRIGQYYNEQFF. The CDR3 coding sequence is TGTGCCAGCAGAATAGGACAGTACTACAATGAGCAGTTCTTC.